This T cell receptor (beta chain) came from a study of T-cell memory formation after mild COVID-19. Study at large: TCR clustering was largely donor specific.

Note on this clonotype: Its antigen is not known.

TCRdb re-called the 5' RACE reads through MiXCR, storing one row per CDR3 protein. The data show some 180,000 distinct CDR3 sequences, with roughly 13% seen just once and 3.3% held by the top ten. Points from the study as a whole: Contracting CD4+ clones were located mainly in CM and EM, and CD8+ clones in EMRA. Whether second-wave clones peaking at day 37 were SARS-CoV-2 specific went unconfirmed.

This sequence originates from a man aged 18 to 35 who had mild COVID-19 (a few samples of this study predate the infection). Cell type and time point are not known. Sequencing input: PBMCs or a T cell subset sorted from them (not recorded which).

CDR3 nucleotide sequence: TGCAGCGTTGTCGGACGTCTGAACACTGAAGCTTTCTTT. Protein sequence: CSVVGRLNTEAFF. The chain has TRBV29-1 and TRBJ1-1; D remains unclear. The CDR3 is 13 amino acids. The germline V and J ends were trimmed by 4 bases and 0 bases, with 9 bases remaining between them. Per germline, CDR1 SQVTM and CDR2 ANQGSEA.